This TCR beta chain originates from a study of blood T cell repertoires in COVID-19. The V and J ends lost 5 bases and 4 bases respectively, with 15 bases between them. This CDR3 contains 14 residues. From germline, CDR1 is SGHTA and CDR2 FQGTGA. Some clones are missing from TCRdb's copy, which holds only in-frame ones; the method was immunoSEQ multiplex PCR. The repertoire holds 250,000 or so clones, with 80% to 85% as singletons. The clonotype was recovered from a middle-aged man who had recovered from COVID-19. The gene calls are TRBV7-3 and TRBJ2-7; possible D gene TRBD2, 6 bases. The sequenced material came from PBMCs or T cells enriched from blood (not recorded which). In DNA form, the CDR3 reads TGTGCCAGCAGCCCCCCCCCACTAGCTTACGAGCAGTACTTC. It translates to CASSPPPLAYEQYF.